The clone carrying this TCR beta chain has ten or more counts. Its antigen is as yet unknown. In germline, CDR1 is MGHRA, CDR2 YSYEKL. This CDR3 has 18 amino acids. After removal of 3 bases from V and 1 base from J, the junction contained 13 bases not matched to a gene. These data belong to a study of response to subunit inactivated influenza vaccine. From the RT-PCR reads, TCRdb called clonotypes with MiXCR, one entry per CDR3 protein. The sample yields hundreds of thousands of distinct CDR3 sequences, about 8% seen once. Study-wide results and caveats: Each seasonal influenza vaccination, the authors suggested, recruits few new T cells.

The chain links TRBV4-1 to TRBJ2-3; 7 bases fit TRBD1. The material was PBMCs from blood, obtained less than 30 months after vaccination. The sequence was collected from a man between 50 and 75 years old who received an inactivated influenza vaccine. CDR3 DNA: TGCGCCAGCAGCCACCCTGACAGGGTCGGGTCGCGCACAGATACGCAGTATTTT. This codes for CASSHPDRVGSRTDTQYF.